A single sample gave rise to the 2 T cell receptor beta chains below, sequenced in a study of Ad26.COV2.S vaccination and SARS-CoV-2 variants. Measured with immunoSEQ multiplex PCR; TCRdb has only the in-frame clones, and not every one. This sample has some 180,000 clones; roughly 87% occur once, and the top ten carry 5% to 6.5%. The source was peripheral blood, collected after recovery from COVID-19. These receptors were taken from a human donor who had recovered from COVID-19.

The chain joins TRBV19 to TRBJ1-5; TRBD1 agrees at 8 bases. V trimming: 3 bases; J trimming: 10 bases; junction bases outside the gene matches: 14. The CDR3 has 16 residues. Per the germline V gene, CDR1 is LNHDA and CDR2 is SQIVND (reference sequence). CDR3 sequence (DNA): TGTGCCAGTAGTATTCGTCGGCAGGGGGCTCCTTACCCCCAGCATTTT. Residues: CASSIRRQGAPYPQHF.

The genes are TRBV11-3 and TRBJ2-2; D may be TRBD1 or TRBD2 (5 bases each). Germline CDR1 is SGHNT and CDR2 is YENEEA. V was pared by 2 bases and J by 6 bases, with 19 bases between. The length of the CDR3 is 17 residues. The CDR3 DNA is TGTGCCAGCAGCTTAAACCGCTGGGGCACTAGGGCCGGGGAGCTGTTTTTT. It codes for CASSLNRWGTRAGELFF.